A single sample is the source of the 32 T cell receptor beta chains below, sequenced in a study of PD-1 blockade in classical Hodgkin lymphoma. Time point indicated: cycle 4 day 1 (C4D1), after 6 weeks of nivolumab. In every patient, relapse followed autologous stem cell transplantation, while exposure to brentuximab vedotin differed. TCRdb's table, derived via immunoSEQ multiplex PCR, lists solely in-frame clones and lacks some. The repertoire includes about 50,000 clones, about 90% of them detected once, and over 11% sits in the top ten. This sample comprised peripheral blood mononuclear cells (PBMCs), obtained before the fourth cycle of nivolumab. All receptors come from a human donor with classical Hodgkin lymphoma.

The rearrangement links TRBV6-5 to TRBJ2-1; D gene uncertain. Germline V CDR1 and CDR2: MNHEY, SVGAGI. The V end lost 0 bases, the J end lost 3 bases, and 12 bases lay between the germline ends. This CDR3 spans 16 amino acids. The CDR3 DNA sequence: TGTGCCAGCAGTTACTCCGCTGGCTGGAACTACAATGAGCAGTTCTTC. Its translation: CASSYSAGWNYNEQFF.

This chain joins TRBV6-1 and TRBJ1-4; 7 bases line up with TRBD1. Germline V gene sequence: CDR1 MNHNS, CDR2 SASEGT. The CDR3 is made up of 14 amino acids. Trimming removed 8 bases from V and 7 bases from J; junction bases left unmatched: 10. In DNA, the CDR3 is TGTGCCAGCCGGGGACAGCCAGGAAGTGAAAAACTGTTTTTT. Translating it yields CASRGQPGSEKLFF.

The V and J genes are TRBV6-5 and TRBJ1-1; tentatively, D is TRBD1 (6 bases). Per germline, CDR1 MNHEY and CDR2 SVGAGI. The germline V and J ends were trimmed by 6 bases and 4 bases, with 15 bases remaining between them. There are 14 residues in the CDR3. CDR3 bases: TGTGCCAGCAGCCCGCCCGGGGGCAGCACTGAAGCTTTCTTT. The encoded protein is CASSPPGGSTEAFF.

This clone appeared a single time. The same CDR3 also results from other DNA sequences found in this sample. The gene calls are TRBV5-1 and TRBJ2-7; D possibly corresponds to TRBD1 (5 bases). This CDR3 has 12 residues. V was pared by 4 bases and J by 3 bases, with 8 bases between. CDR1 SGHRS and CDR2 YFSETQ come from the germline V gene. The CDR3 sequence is CASSTDSYEQYF. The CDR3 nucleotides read TGCGCCAGCAGCACTGACAGCTACGAGCAGTACTTC.

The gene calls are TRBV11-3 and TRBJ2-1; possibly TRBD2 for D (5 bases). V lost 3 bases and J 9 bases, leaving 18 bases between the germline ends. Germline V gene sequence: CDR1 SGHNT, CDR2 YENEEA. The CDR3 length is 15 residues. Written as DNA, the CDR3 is TGTGCCAGCAGCTTGCCTAGCCCACCGGTGGTTGAGCAGTTCTTC. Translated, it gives CASSLPSPPVVEQFF.

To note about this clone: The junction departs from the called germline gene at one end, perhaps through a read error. Here the CDR3 reads CASSKTSLTTNFDF. The DNA for the CDR3 is TGTGCCAGCAGTAAGACATCCCTAACAACTAACTTCGACTTC. The V and J genes are TRBV6-6 and TRBJ2-7; D uncertain. In germline, CDR1 is MNHNY, CDR2 SVGAGI (reference sequence). This CDR3 contains 14 residues.

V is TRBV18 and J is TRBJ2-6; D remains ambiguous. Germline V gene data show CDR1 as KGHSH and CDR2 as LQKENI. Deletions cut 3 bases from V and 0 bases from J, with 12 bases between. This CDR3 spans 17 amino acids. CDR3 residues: CASSPPASLSGANVLTF. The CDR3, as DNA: TGTGCCAGCTCACCCCCAGCCAGCCTCTCTGGGGCCAACGTCCTGACTTTC.

The CDR3 DNA sequence: TGCGCCAGCAGCCCCCGGGACAGGGCCTACGAGCAGTACTTC. Amino acid sequence: CASSPRDRAYEQYF. This chain connects TRBV5-1 to TRBJ2-7; 9 bases align to TRBD1. V dropped 4 bases and J dropped 2; count of bases not matched to a gene: 4. The germline V gene encodes CDR1 SGHRS and CDR2 YFSETQ. The CDR3 extends over 14 amino acids.

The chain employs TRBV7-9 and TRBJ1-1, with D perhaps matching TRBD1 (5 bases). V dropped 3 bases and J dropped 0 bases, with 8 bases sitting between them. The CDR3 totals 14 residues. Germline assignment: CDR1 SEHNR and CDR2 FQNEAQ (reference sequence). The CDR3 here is CASSFGGMNTEAFF. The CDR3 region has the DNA TGTGCCAGCAGCTTCGGGGGGATGAACACTGAAGCTTTCTTT.

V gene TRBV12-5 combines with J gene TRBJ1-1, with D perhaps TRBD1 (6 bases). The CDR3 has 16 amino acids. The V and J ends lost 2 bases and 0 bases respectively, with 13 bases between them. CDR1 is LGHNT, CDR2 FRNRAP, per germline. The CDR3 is CASGLIGGGVNTEAFF. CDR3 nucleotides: TGTGCTAGTGGTTTGATCGGGGGCGGGGTGAACACTGAAGCTTTCTTT. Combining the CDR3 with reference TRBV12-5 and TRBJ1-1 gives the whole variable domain DARVTQTPRHKVTEMGQEVTMRCQPILGHNTVFWYRQTMMQGLELLAYFRNRAPLDDSGMPKDRFSAEMPDATLATLKIQPSEPRDSAVYFCASGLIGGGVNTEAFFGQGTRLTVV.

This CDR3 reads CASSLPLAGLQETQYF. The CDR3 DNA reads TGCGCCAGCAGCCTCCCCCTAGCGGGCCTGCAGGAGACCCAGTACTTC. The chain links TRBV5-1 to TRBJ2-5, with 8 bases identical to TRBD2. J gave up 5 bases and V 4 bases, and 13 bases lay outside the gene matches. In germline, CDR1 is SGHRS, CDR2 YFSETQ. CDR3 length equals 16 residues.

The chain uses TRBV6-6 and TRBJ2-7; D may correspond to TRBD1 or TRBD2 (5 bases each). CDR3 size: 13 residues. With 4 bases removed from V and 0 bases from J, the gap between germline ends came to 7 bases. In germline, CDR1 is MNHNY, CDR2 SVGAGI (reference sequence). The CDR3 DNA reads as TGTGCCAGCAGTTCCGGGACCTCCTACGAGCAGTACTTC. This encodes CASSSGTSYEQYF.

CDR3 DNA: TGCGCCAGCAGTGTCGGAGGGGGGTGGACCGGGGAGCTGTTTTTT. Translating gives CASSVGGGWTGELFF. The chain carries TRBV10-1 and TRBJ2-2; D tentatively reads TRBD1 or TRBD2 (6 bases each). Trimming removed 4 bases from V and 5 bases from J, with 14 bases in between. Per the germline V gene, CDR1 is WNHNN and CDR2 is SYGVQD (reference sequence). The CDR3 is 15 amino acids.

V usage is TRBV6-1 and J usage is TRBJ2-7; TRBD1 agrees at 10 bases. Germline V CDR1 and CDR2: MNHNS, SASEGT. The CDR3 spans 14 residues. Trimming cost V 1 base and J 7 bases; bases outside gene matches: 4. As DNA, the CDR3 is TGTGCCAGCAGTGAAGGACAGGGGGCGGGGGAGCAGTACTTC. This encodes CASSEGQGAGEQYF.

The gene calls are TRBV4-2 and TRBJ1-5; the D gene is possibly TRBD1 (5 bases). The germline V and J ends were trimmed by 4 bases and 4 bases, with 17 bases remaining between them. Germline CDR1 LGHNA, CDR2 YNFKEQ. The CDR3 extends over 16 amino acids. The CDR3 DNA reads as TGTGCCAGCAGCCCCAAGGCTGCAGGGCGAAATCAGCCCCAGCATTTT. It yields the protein CASSPKAAGRNQPQHF.

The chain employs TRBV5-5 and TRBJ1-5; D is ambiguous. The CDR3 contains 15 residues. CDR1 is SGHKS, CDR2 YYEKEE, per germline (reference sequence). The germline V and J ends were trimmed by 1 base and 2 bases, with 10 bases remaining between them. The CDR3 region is CASSLRLSGNQPQHF. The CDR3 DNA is TGTGCCAGCAGCTTGAGGTTATCGGGCAATCAGCCCCAGCATTTT.

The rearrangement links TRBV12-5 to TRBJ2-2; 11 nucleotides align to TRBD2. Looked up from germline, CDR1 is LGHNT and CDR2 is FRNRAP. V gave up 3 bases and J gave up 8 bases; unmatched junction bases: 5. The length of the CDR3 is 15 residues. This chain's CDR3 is CASGFRLAGGGELFF. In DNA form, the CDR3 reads TGTGCTAGTGGTTTTCGGCTAGCGGGAGGTGGGGAGCTGTTTTTT.

CDR3 loop: CASSSQLRQGRNEKLFF. Written as DNA, the CDR3 is TGTGCCAGCAGCTCCCAATTGAGACAGGGACGAAATGAAAAACTGTTTTTT. This chain joins TRBV5-4 and TRBJ1-4; TRBD1 matches at 7 bases. The germline V gene encodes CDR1 SGHNT and CDR2 YYREEE (reference sequence). The CDR3 sequence is 17 residues long. The ends lost 3 bases at V and 5 bases at J; junction bases unmatched: 13. The complete variable domain, with remaining parts taken from reference TRBV5-4 and TRBJ1-4, reads ETGVTQSPTHLIKTRGQQVTLRCSSQSGHNTVSWYQQALGQGPQFIFQYYREEENGRGNFPPRFSGLQFPNYSSELNVNALELDDSALYLCASSSQLRQGRNEKLFFGSGTQLSVL.

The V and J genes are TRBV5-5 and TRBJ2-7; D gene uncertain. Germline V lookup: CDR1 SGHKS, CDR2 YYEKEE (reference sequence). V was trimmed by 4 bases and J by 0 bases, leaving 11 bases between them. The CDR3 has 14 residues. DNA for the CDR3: TGTGCCAGCAGCCCAGACCGACCCTCCTACGAGCAGTACTTC. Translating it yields CASSPDRPSYEQYF.

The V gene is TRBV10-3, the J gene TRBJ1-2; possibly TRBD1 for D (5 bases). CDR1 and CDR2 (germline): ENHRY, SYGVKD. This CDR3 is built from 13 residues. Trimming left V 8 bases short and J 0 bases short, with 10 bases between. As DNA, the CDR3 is TGTGCCATCGGGGCAGGGCCTAACTATGGCTACACCTTC. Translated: CAIGAGPNYGYTF.

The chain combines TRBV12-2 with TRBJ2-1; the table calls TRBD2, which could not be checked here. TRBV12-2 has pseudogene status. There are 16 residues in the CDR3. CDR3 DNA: TGTGCAAGTCGCTTAGGTCGTGGCGGGAGCTACAATGAGCAGTTCTTC. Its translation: CASRLGRGGSYNEQFF.

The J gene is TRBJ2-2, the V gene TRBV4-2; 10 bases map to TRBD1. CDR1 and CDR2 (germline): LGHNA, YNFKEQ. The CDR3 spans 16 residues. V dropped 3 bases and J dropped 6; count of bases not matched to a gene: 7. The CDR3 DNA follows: TGTGCCAGCAGCCATGAACTTGGACAGGGGGCCGGGGAGCTGTTTTTT. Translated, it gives CASSHELGQGAGELFF.

The CDR3 sequence: CASNFQKGDSYNEQFF. The DNA of the CDR3 is TGTGCCAGCAATTTCCAAAAAGGGGACTCCTACAATGAGCAGTTCTTC. The chain combines TRBV2 with TRBJ2-1; possibly TRBD1 for D (5 bases). This CDR3 has 16 amino acids. V lost 7 bases to trimming and J lost 0 bases, with 16 bases between them. CDR1 is SNHLY, CDR2 FYNNEI, per germline.

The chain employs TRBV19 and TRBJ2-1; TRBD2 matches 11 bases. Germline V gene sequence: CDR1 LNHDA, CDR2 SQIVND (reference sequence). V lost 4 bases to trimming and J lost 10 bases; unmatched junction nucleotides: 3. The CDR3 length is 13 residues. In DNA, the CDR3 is TGTGCCAGTAGTACCGGGACTAGCGGAGAGCAGTTCTTC. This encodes CASSTGTSGEQFF. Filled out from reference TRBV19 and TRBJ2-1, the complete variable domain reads DGGITQSPKYLFRKEGQNVTLSCEQNLNHDAMYWYRQDPGQGLRLIYYSQIVNDFQKGDIAEGYSVSREKKESFPLTVTSAQKNPTAFYLCASSTGTSGEQFFGPGTRLTVL.

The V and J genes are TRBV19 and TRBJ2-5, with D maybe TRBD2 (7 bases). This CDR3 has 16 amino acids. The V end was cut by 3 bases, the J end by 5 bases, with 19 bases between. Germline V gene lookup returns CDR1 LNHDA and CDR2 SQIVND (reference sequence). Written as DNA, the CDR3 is TGTGCCAGTAGTATCGGCACGGGGGGCGTTCGGGAGACCCAGTACTTC. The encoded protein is CASSIGTGGVRETQYF.

The CDR3 nucleotides are TGTGCCAGCACCACGACAGGGACCTACGAGCAGTACTTC. It specifies CASTTTGTYEQYF. This chain uses TRBV27 with TRBJ2-7; the match to TRBD1 covers 7 bases. V was pared by 7 bases and J by 2 bases, with 5 bases of the junction left unmatched. Germline CDR1 reads MNHEY; CDR2 reads SMNVEV (reference sequence). The CDR3 has 13 amino acids.

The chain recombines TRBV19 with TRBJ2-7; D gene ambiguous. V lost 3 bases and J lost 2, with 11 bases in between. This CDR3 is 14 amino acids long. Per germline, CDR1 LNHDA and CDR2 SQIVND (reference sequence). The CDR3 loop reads CASSMGYGTYEQYF. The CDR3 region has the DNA TGTGCCAGTAGTATGGGGTACGGAACCTACGAGCAGTACTTC.

CDR3 residues: CASSPRTGAYEQYF. CDR3 coding DNA: TGTGCCAGCAGTCCGCGGACAGGGGCCTACGAGCAGTACTTC. The V and J genes are TRBV6-5 and TRBJ2-7; the match to TRBD1 covers 9 bases. The CDR3 length is 14 residues. The V and J ends lost 5 bases and 2 bases, in that order; junction bases with no gene match: 4. Germline loops: CDR1 MNHEY, CDR2 SVGAGI.

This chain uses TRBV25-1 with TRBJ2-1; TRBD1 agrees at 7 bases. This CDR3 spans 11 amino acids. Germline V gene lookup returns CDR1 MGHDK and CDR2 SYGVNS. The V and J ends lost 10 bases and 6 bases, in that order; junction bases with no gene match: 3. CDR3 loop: CATSGGNEQFF. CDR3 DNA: TGTGCCACTTCAGGGGGCAATGAGCAGTTCTTC.

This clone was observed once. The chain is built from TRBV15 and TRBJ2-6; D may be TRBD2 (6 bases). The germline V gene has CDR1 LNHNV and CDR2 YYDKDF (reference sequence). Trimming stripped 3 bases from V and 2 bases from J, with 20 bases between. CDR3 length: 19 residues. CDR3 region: CATSSGGLQGLAGANVLTF. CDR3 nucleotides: TGTGCCACCAGCAGTGGGGGGTTGCAGGGTCTGGCTGGGGCCAACGTCCTGACTTTC.

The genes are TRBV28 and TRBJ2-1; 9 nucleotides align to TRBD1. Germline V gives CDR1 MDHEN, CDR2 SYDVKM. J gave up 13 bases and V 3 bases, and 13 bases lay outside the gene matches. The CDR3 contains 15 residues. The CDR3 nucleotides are TGTGCCAGCAGTTTTCCGGGACAGGGCCGATCAAGACAGTTCTTC. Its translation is CASSFPGQGRSRQFF.

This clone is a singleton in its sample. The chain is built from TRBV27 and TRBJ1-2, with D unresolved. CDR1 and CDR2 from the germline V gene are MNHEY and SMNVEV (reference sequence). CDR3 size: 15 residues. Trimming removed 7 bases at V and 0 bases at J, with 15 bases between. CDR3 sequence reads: CASKNLGEANYGYTF. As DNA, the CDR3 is TGTGCCAGCAAGAACCTTGGGGAAGCTAACTATGGCTACACCTTC.